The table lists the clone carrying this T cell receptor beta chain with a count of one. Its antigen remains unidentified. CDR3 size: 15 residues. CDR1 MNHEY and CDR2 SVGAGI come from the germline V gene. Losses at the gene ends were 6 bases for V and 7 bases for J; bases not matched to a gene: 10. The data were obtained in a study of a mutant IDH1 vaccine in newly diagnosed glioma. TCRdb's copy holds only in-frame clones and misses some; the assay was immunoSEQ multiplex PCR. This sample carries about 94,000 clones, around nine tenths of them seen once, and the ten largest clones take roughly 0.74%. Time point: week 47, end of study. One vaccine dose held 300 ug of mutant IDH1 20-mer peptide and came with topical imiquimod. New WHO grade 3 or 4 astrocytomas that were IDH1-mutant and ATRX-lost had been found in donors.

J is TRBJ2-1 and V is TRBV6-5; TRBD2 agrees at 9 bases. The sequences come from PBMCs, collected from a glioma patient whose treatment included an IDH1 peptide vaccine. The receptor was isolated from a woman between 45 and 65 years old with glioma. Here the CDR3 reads CASSSPGAGGNEQFF. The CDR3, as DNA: TGTGCCAGCAGCTCCCCGGGGGCGGGGGGGAATGAGCAGTTCTTC.